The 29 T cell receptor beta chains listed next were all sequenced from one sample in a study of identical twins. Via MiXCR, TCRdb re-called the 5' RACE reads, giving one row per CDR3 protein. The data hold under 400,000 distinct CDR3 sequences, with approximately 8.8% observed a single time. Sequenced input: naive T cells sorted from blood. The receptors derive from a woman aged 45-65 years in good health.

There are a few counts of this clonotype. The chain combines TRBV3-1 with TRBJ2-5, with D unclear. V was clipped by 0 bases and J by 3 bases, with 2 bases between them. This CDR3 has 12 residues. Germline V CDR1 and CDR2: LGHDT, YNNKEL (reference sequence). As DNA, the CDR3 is TGTGCCAGCAGCCAAGATAAAGAGACCCAGTACTTC. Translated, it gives CASSQDKETQYF.

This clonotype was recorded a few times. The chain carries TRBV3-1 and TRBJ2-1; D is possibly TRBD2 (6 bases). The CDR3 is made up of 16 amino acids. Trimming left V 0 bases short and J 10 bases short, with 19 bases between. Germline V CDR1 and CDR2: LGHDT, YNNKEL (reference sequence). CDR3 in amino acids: CASSQDARERAQEQFF. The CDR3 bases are TGTGCCAGCAGCCAAGATGCCCGGGAGCGTGCTCAGGAGCAGTTCTTC.

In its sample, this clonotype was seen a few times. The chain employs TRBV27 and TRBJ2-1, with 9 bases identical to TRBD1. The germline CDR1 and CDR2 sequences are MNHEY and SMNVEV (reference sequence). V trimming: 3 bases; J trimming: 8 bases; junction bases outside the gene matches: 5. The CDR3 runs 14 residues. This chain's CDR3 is CASSFSGQGYEQFF. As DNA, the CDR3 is TGTGCCAGCAGTTTTTCGGGACAGGGCTATGAGCAGTTCTTC.

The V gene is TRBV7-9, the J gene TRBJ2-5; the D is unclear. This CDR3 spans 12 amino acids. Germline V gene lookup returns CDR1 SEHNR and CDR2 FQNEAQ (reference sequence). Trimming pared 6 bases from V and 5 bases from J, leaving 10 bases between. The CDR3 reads CASRSAPETQYF. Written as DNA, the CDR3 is TGTGCCAGCAGGTCCGCCCCCGAGACCCAGTACTTC.

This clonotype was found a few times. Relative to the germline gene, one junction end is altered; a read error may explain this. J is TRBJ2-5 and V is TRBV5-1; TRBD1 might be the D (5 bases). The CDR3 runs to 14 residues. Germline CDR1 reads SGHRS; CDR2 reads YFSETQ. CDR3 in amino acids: CASSLGGREDTQYF. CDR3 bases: TGCGCCAGCAGCTTGGGAGGCAGGGAAGATACCCAGTACTTC.

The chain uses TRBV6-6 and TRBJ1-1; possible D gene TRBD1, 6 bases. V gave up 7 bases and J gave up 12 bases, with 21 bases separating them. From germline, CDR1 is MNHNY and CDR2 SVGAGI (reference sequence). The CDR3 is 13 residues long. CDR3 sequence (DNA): TGTGCCAGCACCGCGGGGGGGGCAGTCAAACCTTTCTTT. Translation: CASTAGGAVKPFF.

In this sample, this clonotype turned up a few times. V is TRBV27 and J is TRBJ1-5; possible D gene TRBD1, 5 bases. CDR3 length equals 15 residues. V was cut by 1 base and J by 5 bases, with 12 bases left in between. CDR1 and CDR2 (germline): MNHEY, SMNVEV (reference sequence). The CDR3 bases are TGTGCCAGCAGTTTATACCAGGGATGGGATCAGCCCCAGCATTTT. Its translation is CASSLYQGWDQPQHF.

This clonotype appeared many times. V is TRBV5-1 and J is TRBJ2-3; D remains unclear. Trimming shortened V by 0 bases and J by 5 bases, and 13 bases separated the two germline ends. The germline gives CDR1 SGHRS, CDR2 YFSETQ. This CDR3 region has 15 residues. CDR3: CASSLESPGLDTQYF. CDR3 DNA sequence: TGCGCCAGCAGCTTGGAGTCCCCTGGTTTAGATACGCAGTATTTT.

The CDR3 sequence is CASTIGGTPGNTIYF. The DNA of the CDR3 is TGCGCCAGCACCATTGGGGGCACTCCTGGAAACACCATATATTTT. V gene TRBV5-1 combines with J gene TRBJ1-3, with D tentatively TRBD1 (6 bases). Germline lookup yields CDR1 SGHRS and CDR2 YFSETQ. There are 15 residues in the CDR3. Trimming left V 6 bases short and J 2 bases short, with 15 bases between.

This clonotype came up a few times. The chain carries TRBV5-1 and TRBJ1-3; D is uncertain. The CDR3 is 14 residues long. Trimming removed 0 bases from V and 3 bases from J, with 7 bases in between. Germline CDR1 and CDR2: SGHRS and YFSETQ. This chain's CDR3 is CASSLGLGGNTIYF. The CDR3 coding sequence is TGCGCCAGCAGCTTGGGTCTAGGTGGAAACACCATATATTTT.

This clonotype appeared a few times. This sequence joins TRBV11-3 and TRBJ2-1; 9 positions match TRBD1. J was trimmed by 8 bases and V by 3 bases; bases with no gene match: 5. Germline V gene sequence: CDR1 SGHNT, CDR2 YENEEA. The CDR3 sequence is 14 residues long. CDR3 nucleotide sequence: TGTGCCAGCAGCTTTGGGACAGGGATCTATGAGCAGTTCTTC. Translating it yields CASSFGTGIYEQFF.

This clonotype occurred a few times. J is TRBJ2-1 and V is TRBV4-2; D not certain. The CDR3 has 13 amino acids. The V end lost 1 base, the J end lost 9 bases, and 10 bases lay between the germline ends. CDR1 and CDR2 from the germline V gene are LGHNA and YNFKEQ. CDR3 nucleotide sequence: TGTGCCAGCAGCCAAGTGCTAGATCCTGAGCAGTTCTTC. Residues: CASSQVLDPEQFF.

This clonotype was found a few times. CDR3 DNA: TGTGCCACAGGGGGGCGGAACACCGGGGAGCTGTTTTTT. This translates into CATGGRNTGELFF. The rearrangement links TRBV15 to TRBJ2-2; D is tentatively TRBD1 or TRBD2 (6 bases each). Germline CDR1 reads LNHNV; CDR2 reads YYDKDF (reference sequence). V was clipped by 9 bases and J by 1 base, with 9 bases between them. CDR3 size: 13 residues.

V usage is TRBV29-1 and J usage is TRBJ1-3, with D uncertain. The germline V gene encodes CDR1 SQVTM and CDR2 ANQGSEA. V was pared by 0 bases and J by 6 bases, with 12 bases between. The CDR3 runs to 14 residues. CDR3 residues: CSVEDSERENTIYF. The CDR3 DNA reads TGCAGCGTTGAAGATTCGGAGCGAGAAAACACCATATATTTT.

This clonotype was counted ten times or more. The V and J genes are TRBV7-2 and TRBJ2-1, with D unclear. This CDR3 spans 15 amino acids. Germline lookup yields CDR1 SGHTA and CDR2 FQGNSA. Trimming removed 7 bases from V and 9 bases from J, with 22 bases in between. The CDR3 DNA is TGTGCCAGCATCCCCCGGAGAGCTGTACAAGCTGAGCAGTTCTTC. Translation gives CASIPRRAVQAEQFF.

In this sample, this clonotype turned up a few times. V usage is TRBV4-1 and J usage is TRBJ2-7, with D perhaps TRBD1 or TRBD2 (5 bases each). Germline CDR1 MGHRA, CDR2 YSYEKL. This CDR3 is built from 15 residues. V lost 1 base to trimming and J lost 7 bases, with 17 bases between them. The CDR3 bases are TGCGCCAGCAGCCAAGGGCAGAGACGGGACCTTGAGCAGTACTTC. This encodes CASSQGQRRDLEQYF.

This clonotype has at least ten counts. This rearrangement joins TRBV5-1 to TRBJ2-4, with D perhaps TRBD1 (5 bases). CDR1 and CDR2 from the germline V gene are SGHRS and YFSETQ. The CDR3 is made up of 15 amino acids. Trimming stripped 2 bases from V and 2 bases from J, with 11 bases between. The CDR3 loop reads CASSLGDTTKNIQYF. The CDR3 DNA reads TGCGCCAGCAGCTTAGGGGATACAACCAAAAACATTCAGTACTTC.

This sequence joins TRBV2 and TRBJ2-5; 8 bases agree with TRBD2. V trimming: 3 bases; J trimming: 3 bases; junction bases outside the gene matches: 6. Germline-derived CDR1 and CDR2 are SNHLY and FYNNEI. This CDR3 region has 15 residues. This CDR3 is CASSDSGGKEETQYF. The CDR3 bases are TGTGCCAGCAGTGACTCGGGAGGGAAAGAAGAGACCCAGTACTTC.

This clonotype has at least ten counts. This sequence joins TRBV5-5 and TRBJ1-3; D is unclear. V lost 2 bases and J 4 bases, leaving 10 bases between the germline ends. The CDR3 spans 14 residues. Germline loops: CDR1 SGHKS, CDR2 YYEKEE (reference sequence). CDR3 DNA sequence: TGTGCCAGCAGCTTCGACCCTTCCGGAAACACCATATATTTT. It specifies CASSFDPSGNTIYF.

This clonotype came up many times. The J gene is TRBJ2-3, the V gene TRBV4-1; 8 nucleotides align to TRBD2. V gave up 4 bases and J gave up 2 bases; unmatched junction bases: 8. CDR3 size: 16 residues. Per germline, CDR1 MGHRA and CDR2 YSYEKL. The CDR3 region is CASSPTFGGATDTQYF. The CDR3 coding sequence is TGCGCCAGCAGCCCAACCTTCGGGGGGGCCACAGATACGCAGTATTTT.

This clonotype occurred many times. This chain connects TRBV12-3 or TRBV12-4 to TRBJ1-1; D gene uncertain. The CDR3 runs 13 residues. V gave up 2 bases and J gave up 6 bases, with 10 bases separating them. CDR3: CASSLTRAPEAFF. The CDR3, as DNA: TGTGCCAGCAGTTTAACCAGAGCCCCTGAAGCTTTCTTT.

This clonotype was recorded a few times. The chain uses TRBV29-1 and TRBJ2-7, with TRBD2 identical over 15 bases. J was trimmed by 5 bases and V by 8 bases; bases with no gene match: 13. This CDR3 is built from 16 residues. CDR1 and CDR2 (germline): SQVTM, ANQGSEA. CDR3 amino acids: CSCKGTSGRSRHEQYF. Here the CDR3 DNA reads TGCAGCTGTAAGGGGACTAGCGGGAGGAGTCGCCACGAGCAGTACTTC.

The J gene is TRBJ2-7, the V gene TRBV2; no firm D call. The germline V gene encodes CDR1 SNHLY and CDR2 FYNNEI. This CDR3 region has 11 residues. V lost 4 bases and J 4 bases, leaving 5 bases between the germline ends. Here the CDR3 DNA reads TGTGCCAGCAGTGGCCGATACGAGCAGTACTTC. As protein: CASSGRYEQYF.

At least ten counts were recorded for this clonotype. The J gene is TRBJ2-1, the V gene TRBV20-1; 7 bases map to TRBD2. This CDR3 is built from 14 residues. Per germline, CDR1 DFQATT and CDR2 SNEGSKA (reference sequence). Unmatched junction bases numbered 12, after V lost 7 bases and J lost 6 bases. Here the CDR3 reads CSVTGFGGGNEQFF. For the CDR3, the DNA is TGCAGTGTCACAGGTTTTGGCGGGGGCAATGAGCAGTTCTTC.

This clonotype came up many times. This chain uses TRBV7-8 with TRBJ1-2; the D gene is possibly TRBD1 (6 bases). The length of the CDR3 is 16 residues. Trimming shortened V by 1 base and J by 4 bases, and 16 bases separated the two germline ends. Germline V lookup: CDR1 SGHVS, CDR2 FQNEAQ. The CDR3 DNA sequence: TGTGCCAGCAGCTTAGAAGGGGGGGACAAACTCTATGGCTACACCTTC. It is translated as CASSLEGGDKLYGYTF.

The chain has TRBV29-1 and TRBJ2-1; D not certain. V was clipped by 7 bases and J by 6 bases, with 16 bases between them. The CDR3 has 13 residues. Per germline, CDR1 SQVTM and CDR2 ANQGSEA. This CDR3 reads CSAAGQVGNEQFF. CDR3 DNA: TGCAGCGCCGCCGGCCAGGTTGGCAATGAGCAGTTCTTC.

The CDR3 loop reads CASSYLPVLYEQYV. The CDR3 nucleotides read TGTGCCAGCAGTTACCTCCCGGTCCTCTACGAGCAGTACGTC. This chain connects TRBV6-2 or TRBV6-3 to TRBJ2-7, with D hard to call. The germline V and J ends were trimmed by 2 bases and 3 bases, with 11 bases remaining between them. The CDR3 consists of 14 residues. From germline, CDR1 is MNHEY and CDR2 SVGEGT.

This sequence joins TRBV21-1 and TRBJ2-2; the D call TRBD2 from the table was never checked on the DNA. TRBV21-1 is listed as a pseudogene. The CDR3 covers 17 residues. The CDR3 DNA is TGTGCCAGCAGCAAACGGGAGGGCCGCAGGCGCACCGAGGAGCTGTTTTTT. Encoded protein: CASSKREGRRRTEELFF.

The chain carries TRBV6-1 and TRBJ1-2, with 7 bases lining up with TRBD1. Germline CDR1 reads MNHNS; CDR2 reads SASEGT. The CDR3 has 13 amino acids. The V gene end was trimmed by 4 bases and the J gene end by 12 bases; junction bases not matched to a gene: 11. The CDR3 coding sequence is TGTGCCAGCAGTGGTACCGGGACAGACCATCACACCTTC. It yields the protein CASSGTGTDHHTF.